This TCR beta chain was found in a study of monozygotic twins with inflammatory bowel disease. Study results and limitations: Twin pairs that were concordant did not differ from discordant pairs in repertoire similarity, possibly from limited power. Especially with disease activity, IBD patients had fewer clonotypes in common with others than healthy twins did.

From its re-call of the 5' RACE reads, TCRdb lists each CDR3 protein once, without DNA. Its table lists fewer than 400,000 distinct CDR3 sequences. CDR3 length: 19 residues. CDR1 is MDHEN and CDR2 is SYDVKM in the germline V gene. Comments on this clonotype: Its antigen is unknown.

This chain joins TRBV28 and TRBJ2-7; TCRdb names TRBD2, which stays unverified in the absence of DNA. The TCR originated in a human donor with ulcerative colitis or Crohn's disease, or a healthy co-twin of an affected twin (not recorded which). The sample was blood. CDR3 amino acids: CASSLLFRGGGILRHEQYF.